The 28 T cell receptor beta chains below all came from one sample that was sequenced in a study of blood T cell repertoires in COVID-19. Clones were read by immunoSEQ multiplex PCR, and TCRdb kept only the in-frame ones, dropping some. The profile shows around 300,000 clones, approximately 83% of them singletons. Sequencing was done on a sample of peripheral blood. These receptors all stem from a woman between 65 and 79 years old with acute or convalescent COVID-19.

This clone was observed a few times. This rearrangement joins TRBV7-3 to TRBJ1-2; possibly TRBD1 for D (6 bases). The CDR3 contains 12 residues. Germline lookup yields CDR1 SGHTA and CDR2 FQGTGA. V was trimmed by 4 bases and J by 8 bases, leaving 11 bases between them. The CDR3: CASSYQGTGYTF. The CDR3 region has the DNA TGTGCCAGCAGCTACCAGGGGACCGGCTACACCTTC. Complete variable domain (other parts from reference TRBV7-3 and TRBJ1-2): GAGVSQTPSNKVTEKGKYVELRCDPISGHTALYWYRQSLGQGPEFLIYFQGTGAADDSGLPNDRFFAVRPEGSVSTLKIQRTERGDSAVYLCASSYQGTGYTFGSGTRLTVV.

The rearrangement joins TRBV12-3 or TRBV12-4 to TRBJ2-7, with D maybe TRBD1 (6 bases). V was cut by 5 bases and J by 3 bases, with 11 bases left in between. This CDR3 is 13 amino acids long. CDR3 DNA: TGTGCCAGCAGTACCCGGGACATCTACGAGCAGTACTTC. Its protein is CASSTRDIYEQYF.

The chain's CDR3 is CASSQVGAVSGNTIYF. The CDR3 DNA is TGCGCCAGCAGCCAAGTAGGGGCTGTCTCTGGAAACACCATATATTTT. The chain carries TRBV4-1 and TRBJ1-3; TRBD1 is a possible D gene (5 bases). The CDR3 consists of 16 residues. Germline assignment: CDR1 MGHRA and CDR2 YSYEKL. The ends were cut back, 1 base at V and 0 bases at J, with 10 bases in the middle.

The table lists this clone with a count of one. The chain links TRBV11-2 to TRBJ2-2; no firm D call. CDR3 length equals 13 residues. CDR1 and CDR2 from the germline V gene are SGHAT and FQNNGV. Trimming stripped 3 bases from V and 1 base from J, with 3 bases between. The CDR3 loop reads CASSFLNTGELFF. As DNA, the CDR3 is TGTGCCAGCAGCTTCCTGAACACCGGGGAGCTGTTTTTT. Looking up the rest from reference TRBV11-2 and TRBJ2-2 gives the full variable domain: EAGVAQSPRYKIIEKRQSVAFWCNPISGHATLYWYQQILGQGPKLLIQFQNNGVVDDSQLPKDRFSAERLKGVDSTLKIQPAKLEDSAVYLCASSFLNTGELFFGEGSRLTVL.

This clone was recorded once. J is TRBJ1-2 and V is TRBV2, with 7 bases lining up with TRBD1. Germline lookup yields CDR1 SNHLY and CDR2 FYNNEI. The junction had 3 bases not matched to a gene; V was cut back by 6 bases and J by 2 bases. This CDR3 region has 13 residues. The CDR3 nucleotides are TGTGCCAGCAGAAGGGGGCCCAACTATGGCTACACCTTC. Protein sequence: CASRRGPNYGYTF. Complete variable domain (other parts from reference TRBV2 and TRBJ1-2): EPEVTQTPSHQVTQMGQEVILRCVPISNHLYFYWYRQILGQKVEFLVSFYNNEISEKSEIFDDQFSVERPDGSNFTLKIRSTKLEDSAMYFCASRRGPNYGYTFGSGTRLTVV.

The genes are TRBV11-2 and TRBJ2-5, with 7 positions matching TRBD1. This CDR3 contains 12 residues. The junction had 0 bases not matched to a gene; V was cut back by 3 bases and J by 5 bases. The germline gives CDR1 SGHAT, CDR2 FQNNGV. For the CDR3, the DNA is TGTGCCAGCAGCTTGACAGGGGAGACCCAGTACTTC. Translating gives CASSLTGETQYF. Combining the CDR3 with reference TRBV11-2 and TRBJ2-5 gives the whole variable domain EAGVAQSPRYKIIEKRQSVAFWCNPISGHATLYWYQQILGQGPKLLIQFQNNGVVDDSQLPKDRFSAERLKGVDSTLKIQPAKLEDSAVYLCASSLTGETQYFGPGTRLLVL.

This rearrangement joins TRBV13 to TRBJ2-7, with D perhaps matching TRBD1 (6 bases). Looked up from germline, CDR1 is PRHDT and CDR2 is FYEKMQ (reference sequence). The CDR3 sequence is 13 residues long. V lost 5 bases to trimming and J lost 0 bases, with 8 bases between them. DNA for the CDR3: TGTGCCAGCAGCGGACAGAGCTCCTACGAGCAGTACTTC. Encoded protein: CASSGQSSYEQYF.

V and J are TRBV7-6 and TRBJ1-1, with 11 bases matching TRBD1. V gave up 5 bases and J gave up 5 bases; unmatched junction bases: 7. This CDR3 comprises 15 residues. The germline V gene encodes CDR1 SGHVS and CDR2 FNYEAQ. This CDR3 reads CASSPGTGGLTEAFF. The CDR3, as DNA: TGTGCCAGCAGCCCCGGGACAGGGGGTTTGACTGAAGCTTTCTTT.

The chain links TRBV18 to TRBJ2-1; D is ambiguous. Germline V gene lookup returns CDR1 KGHSH and CDR2 LQKENI. The CDR3 totals 13 residues. Trimming stripped 6 bases from V and 10 bases from J, with 16 bases between. The CDR3 reads CASSLPSGSEQFF. As DNA, the CDR3 is TGTGCCAGCTCCCTCCCCTCCGGGTCCGAGCAGTTCTTC.

The chain uses TRBV2 and TRBJ2-1, with D perhaps TRBD1 (6 bases). The germline V gene encodes CDR1 SNHLY and CDR2 FYNNEI. The V gene lost 7 bases and the J gene lost 7 bases, with 20 bases spanning the gap. This CDR3 has 15 amino acids. Here the CDR3 DNA reads TGTGCCAGCAATAACAGGGTGAGGGCGTCGAATGAGCAGTTCTTC. It specifies CASNNRVRASNEQFF.

In its sample, this clone was seen once. The genes are TRBV5-5 and TRBJ1-1; TRBD1 might be the D (6 bases). Germline V gene sequence: CDR1 SGHKS, CDR2 YYEKEE (reference sequence). CDR3 length: 16 amino acids. Trimming removed 3 bases from V and 1 base from J, with 16 bases in between. The CDR3 loop reads CASSWAGARGNTEAFF. DNA of the CDR3: TGTGCCAGCAGCTGGGCGGGGGCGCGGGGGAACACTGAAGCTTTCTTT.

The chain couples TRBV7-2 to TRBJ2-7, with TRBD2 identical over 7 bases. CDR3 size: 14 residues. V dropped 5 bases and J dropped 4; count of bases not matched to a gene: 8. Germline V CDR1 and CDR2: SGHTA, FQGNSA. The CDR3 DNA reads TGTGCCAGCAGCCTAACTAGCGTGGGGTACGAGCAGTACTTC. It specifies CASSLTSVGYEQYF. Combining the CDR3 with reference TRBV7-2 and TRBJ2-7 gives the whole variable domain GAGVSQSPSNKVTEKGKDVELRCDPISGHTALYWYRQSLGQGLEFLIYFQGNSAPDKSGLPSDRFSAERTGGSVSTLTIQRTQQEDSAVYLCASSLTSVGYEQYFGPGTRLTVT.

This rearrangement joins TRBV3-1 (or the pseudogene TRBV3-2) to TRBJ2-1; TRBD2 matches at 12 bases. The CDR3 is made up of 15 amino acids. V lost 4 bases to trimming and J lost 8 bases; unmatched junction nucleotides: 6. Germline V CDR1 and CDR2: LGHDT, YNNKEL (reference sequence). Written as DNA, the CDR3 is TGTGCCAGCAGCCCCGGGACTAGCGGGTGGGATGAGCAGTTCTTC. Amino acid sequence: CASSPGTSGWDEQFF.

The count of this clone is one. The chain links TRBV2 to TRBJ1-2; D not certain. Germline V gene lookup returns CDR1 SNHLY and CDR2 FYNNEI. The CDR3 extends over 12 amino acids. Between the trimmed V and J ends, which lost 6 bases and 1 base, there was a span of 6 bases. The CDR3 sequence: CASRTGNYGYTF. CDR3 nucleotides: TGTGCCAGCAGGACGGGTAACTATGGCTACACCTTC.

The chain joins TRBV18 to TRBJ1-3; D is possibly TRBD1 (6 bases). V lost 2 bases to trimming and J lost 3 bases, with 11 bases between them. The CDR3 has 15 residues. The V gene's germline CDR1 is KGHSH and CDR2 LQKENI. The CDR3 nucleotides are TGTGCCAGCTCACCATCGACAGGTGGTGGAAACACCATATATTTT. Amino acids: CASSPSTGGGNTIYF.

This chain joins TRBV6-1 and TRBJ1-6, with a weak D call TRBD1 (5 bases). This CDR3 has 18 residues. CDR1 and CDR2 from the germline V gene are MNHNS and SASEGT. Trimming took 4 bases from V and 7 from J, leaving 23 bases between them. Written as DNA, the CDR3 is TGTGCCAGCAGTGGCGGAACAGGAAGGTATCTGGGGAATTCACCCCTCCACTTT. It codes for CASSGGTGRYLGNSPLHF.

The genes are TRBV5-1 and TRBJ2-3; 13 nucleotides agree with TRBD2. CDR1 and CDR2 (germline): SGHRS, YFSETQ. The CDR3 sequence is 17 residues long. The trim removed 4 bases at V and 2 bases at J, leaving 7 bases unmatched. CDR3 sequence reads: CASSVTSGGLLTDTQYF. CDR3 DNA: TGCGCCAGCAGCGTGACTAGCGGGGGGCTACTCACAGATACGCAGTATTTT.

The rearrangement uses TRBV7-2 and TRBJ2-2; TRBD2 agrees at 11 bases. This CDR3 is built from 15 residues. J gave up 3 bases and V 4 bases, and 1 base lay outside the gene matches. Germline-derived CDR1 and CDR2 are SGHTA and FQGNSA. The CDR3 here is CASSSSGGYTGELFF. CDR3 coding DNA: TGTGCCAGCAGCTCTAGCGGGGGGTACACCGGGGAGCTGTTTTTT.

The chain uses TRBV7-6 and TRBJ2-2; 10 nucleotides agree with TRBD1. J was trimmed by 3 bases and V by 5 bases; bases with no gene match: 3. This CDR3 is 15 amino acids long. CDR1 is SGHVS, CDR2 FNYEAQ, per germline. CDR3 residues: CASSTGQGYTGELFF. The CDR3 DNA is TGTGCCAGCAGCACGGGACAGGGGTACACCGGGGAGCTGTTTTTT.

This clone was recorded a few times. The CDR3 DNA reads TGTGCCAGCAGTGTGGAGACAGGGCAGAGGGAGACCCAGTACTTC. Residues: CASSVETGQRETQYF. The genes are TRBV2 and TRBJ2-5, with 7 positions matching TRBD1. The CDR3 loop spans 15 amino acids. V shed 4 bases and J 5 bases; nucleotides not matched to a gene: 10. CDR1 and CDR2 from the germline V gene are SNHLY and FYNNEI.

The DNA for the CDR3 is TGCAGCGTTGAAAGGACAGGCCGCTATGGCTACACCTTC. Its translation is CSVERTGRYGYTF. The chain recombines TRBV29-1 with TRBJ1-2; 7 bases line up with TRBD1. Trimming took 2 bases from V and 4 from J; bases not matched to a gene: 4. Germline values: CDR1 SQVTM, CDR2 ANQGSEA. This CDR3 region has 13 residues.

The rearrangement joins TRBV4-1 to TRBJ1-5, with 9 bases matching TRBD1. The CDR3 extends over 15 amino acids. The J segment lost 7 bases and the V segment lost 1 base, leaving 5 bases of the junction unmatched. From germline, CDR1 is MGHRA and CDR2 YSYEKL. For the CDR3, the DNA is TGCGCCAGCAGCCAAGGGACAGGGGTATGGCAGCCCCAGCATTTT. It is translated as CASSQGTGVWQPQHF.

The rearrangement uses TRBV6-5 and TRBJ1-2; TRBD1 is a possible D gene (5 bases). This CDR3 region has 14 residues. The V gene lost 6 bases and the J gene lost 4 bases, with 15 bases spanning the gap. Germline V CDR1 and CDR2: MNHEY, SVGAGI. The CDR3 nucleotides read TGTGCCAGCAGCCTAAACCCAGGGTCCTATGGCTACACCTTC. Its translation is CASSLNPGSYGYTF.

The chain is built from TRBV2 and TRBJ2-3; weak D call: TRBD2 (6 bases). V was pared by 8 bases and J by 1 base, with 22 bases between. The CDR3 loop spans 17 amino acids. Germline-derived CDR1 and CDR2 are SNHLY and FYNNEI. The CDR3 sequence: CASAPPLGRDRTDTQYF. In DNA form, the CDR3 reads TGTGCCAGCGCCCCCCCCCTAGGGCGGGACCGCACAGATACGCAGTATTTT.

The chain carries TRBV5-1 and TRBJ1-1; 10 bases line up with TRBD1. J gave up 10 bases and V 1 base, and 10 bases lay outside the gene matches. Germline V lookup: CDR1 SGHRS, CDR2 YFSETQ. The CDR3 contains 15 residues. The chain's CDR3 is CASSLIEQDRGLAFF. The CDR3 coding sequence is TGCGCCAGCAGCTTGATTGAGCAGGACAGGGGGTTAGCTTTCTTT.

The chain recombines TRBV5-1 with TRBJ1-2; no clear D. V was pared by 0 bases and J by 4 bases, with 7 bases between. This CDR3 has 13 amino acids. Germline CDR1 is SGHRS and CDR2 is YFSETQ. The chain's CDR3 is CASSLGSFYGYTF. The CDR3 coding sequence is TGCGCCAGCAGCTTGGGAAGCTTCTATGGCTACACCTTC.

V usage is TRBV6-2 or TRBV6-3 and J usage is TRBJ2-1; 11 nucleotides align to TRBD2. Trimming took 5 bases from V and 2 from J; bases not matched to a gene: 14. CDR1 and CDR2 from the germline V gene are MNHEY and SVGEGT. The CDR3 is made up of 19 amino acids. The CDR3 sequence is CASSLPTSGGSNAYNEQFF. The CDR3 DNA sequence: TGTGCCAGCAGTCTCCCAACTAGCGGGGGCTCTAATGCCTACAATGAGCAGTTCTTC.

This clone appeared a few times. The rearrangement uses TRBV5-3 and TRBJ2-7; the match to TRBD1 covers 10 bases. TRBV5-3 is an open reading frame whose function is uncertain. V dropped 5 bases and J dropped 1; count of bases not matched to a gene: 12. There are 17 residues in the CDR3. The CDR3 sequence is CARSFWGRGQGSYEQYF. In DNA form, the CDR3 reads TGTGCCAGAAGTTTTTGGGGTCGGGGACAGGGGTCCTACGAGCAGTACTTC.